Listed below are T cell receptor beta chains from one sample, sequenced in a study of beta chain features in type 1 diabetes. Repertoires were generated with immunoSEQ multiplex PCR, while TCRdb's copy carries only in-frame clones and drops some. The top ten clones hold around 0.015% of a sample with a few hundred thousand clones, around 10% of them seen once. Sequencing was performed on naive CD4+ T cells from blood. These receptors were collected from a woman aged 30 to 39 in good health. Both conserved end residues are part of each CDR3. D genes are given only for firm matches. Size is omitted from some rows. Given values are once, few, many or a class for expanded clones.

14,TRBD1,TRBV6-5,TRBJ2-5,few,CASSSTGFQETQYF,TGTGCCAGCAGCTCGACAGGGTTCCAAGAGACCCAGTACTTC
12,NA,TRBV18,TRBJ2-5,few,CASSPPMETQYF,TGTGCCAGCTCACCCCCCATGGAGACCCAGTACTTC
13,NA,TRBV28,TRBJ1-2,NA,CASTSGSNYGYTF,TGTGCCAGCACTTCAGGGTCTAACTATGGCTACACCTTC
13,TRBD1,TRBV2,TRBJ1-2,few,CASSEGQNYGYTF,TGTGCCAGCAGTGAGGGACAGAACTATGGCTACACCTTC
12,NA,TRBV7-9,TRBJ2-2,few,CASGENTGELFF,TGTGCCAGCGGAGAAAACACCGGGGAGCTGTTTTTT
15,TRBD2,TRBV7-2,TRBJ2-7,few,CASSWRGEGSYEQYF,TGTGCCAGCAGCTGGCGGGGGGAGGGCTCTTACGAGCAGTACTTC
13,NA,TRBV19,TRBJ1-1,few,CASSIARGTEAFF,TGTGCCAGTAGTATAGCCCGGGGCACTGAAGCTTTCTTT
15,TRBD2,TRBV29-1,TRBJ2-2,NA,CSAMALAGDVGELFF,TGCAGCGCTATGGCGCTAGCGGGAGACGTCGGGGAGCTGTTTTTT
15,NA,TRBV7-2,TRBJ2-6,NA,CASSTQGSGANVLTF,TGTGCCAGCAGCACACAGGGATCTGGGGCCAACGTCCTGACTTTC
16,NA,TRBV7-3,TRBJ2-3,NA,CASSLKVGTLSNTQYF,TGTGCCAGCAGCTTAAAGGTCGGGACACTTTCTAATACGCAGTATTTT
13,NA,TRBV5-4,TRBJ2-1,NA,CASSFGADNEQFF,TGTGCCAGCAGCTTCGGAGCGGATAATGAGCAGTTCTTC
14,NA,TRBV6-5,TRBJ2-3,NA,CASSYSIGGHTQYF,TGTGCCAGCAGTTACTCGATTGGGGGCCATACGCAGTATTTT
14,TRBD2,TRBV7-9,TRBJ2-7,NA,CASSLRDYPYEQYF,TGTGCCAGCAGCCTCCGGGACTACCCCTACGAGCAGTACTTC
14,TRBD1,TRBV18,TRBJ2-7,NA,CASSHTGGYLEQYF,TGTGCCAGCTCACATACAGGGGGTTATCTCGAGCAGTACTTC
13,NA,TRBV9,TRBJ2-3,NA,CASSPSPTDTQYF,TGTGCCAGCAGCCCTAGCCCCACAGATACGCAGTATTTT
16,TRBD2,TRBV15,TRBJ2-3,NA,CATSRRVAGEGDTQYF,TGTGCCACCAGCAGAAGAGTAGCGGGGGAGGGAGATACGCAGTATTTT
16,NA,TRBV7-2,TRBJ2-1,NA,CASSIPPDSSYNEQFF,TGTGCCAGCAGCATCCCTCCAGACAGCTCCTACAATGAGCAGTTCTTC
15,TRBD1,TRBV28,TRBJ1-2,NA,CASIPGQGVSGGYTF,TGTGCCAGCATTCCGGGACAGGGGGTTTCAGGCGGCTACACCTTC
13,NA,TRBV11-2,TRBJ2-1,NA,CASSSGGSSRQFF,TGTGCCAGCAGCTCAGGAGGGAGTTCCAGGCAGTTCTTC
14,TRBD2,TRBV28,TRBJ2-1,NA,CASSWPGLAYEQFF,TGTGCCAGCAGTTGGCCCGGACTAGCCTATGAGCAGTTCTTC
13,TRBD1,TRBV14,TRBJ2-7,NA,CASSYTGGGEQYF,TGTGCCAGCAGCTACACAGGGGGCGGAGAGCAGTACTTC
14,NA,TRBV7-9,TRBJ2-5,NA,CASSLGGYGETQYF,TGTGCCAGCAGCTTAGGAGGATATGGAGAGACCCAGTACTTC
14,NA,TRBV5-6,TRBJ1-1,few,CASSWTLSGTEAFF,TGTGCCAGCAGCTGGACGCTTTCGGGGACTGAAGCTTTCTTT
16,TRBD1,TRBV9,TRBJ1-1,NA,CASSVGWTGVNTEAFF,TGTGCCAGCAGCGTAGGGTGGACAGGGGTGAACACTGAAGCTTTCTTT
14,NA,TRBV7-9,TRBJ2-3,few,CASSTRTNLDTQYF,TGTGCCAGCAGCACCCGGACTAACCTAGATACGCAGTATTTT
14,NA,TRBV27,TRBJ2-7,NA,CASSLSGSSYEQYF,TGTGCCAGCAGTTTATCGGGGAGCTCCTACGAGCAGTACTTC
15,TRBD2,TRBV9,TRBJ2-7,NA,CASSGDLAEVYEQYF,TGTGCCAGCAGCGGGGATCTAGCGGAGGTCTACGAGCAGTACTTC
13,NA,TRBV5-1,TRBJ2-1,few,CASSLVGYNEQFF,TGCGCCAGCAGCTTGGTCGGGTACAATGAGCAGTTCTTC
14,NA,TRBV7-2,TRBJ2-7,few,CASSSPAEALEQYF,TGTGCCAGCAGCTCCCCAGCGGAGGCCTTAGAGCAGTACTTC
15,TRBD2,TRBV7-2,TRBJ2-7,NA,CASSLTAGGPYEQYF,TGTGCCAGCAGCTTAACAGCGGGAGGGCCCTACGAGCAGTACTTC
15,NA,TRBV9,TRBJ2-6,NA,CASSVGGDGANVLTF,TGTGCCAGCAGCGTAGGGGGCGATGGGGCCAACGTCCTGACTTTC
18,NA,TRBV7-2,TRBJ2-4,few,CASSLGLGAELAKNIQYF,TGTGCCAGCAGCTTAGGCCTTGGGGCAGAACTAGCCAAAAACATTCAGTACTTC
15,TRBD1,TRBV5-1,TRBJ1-4,few,CASSGMTGASEKLFF,TGCGCCAGCAGCGGGATGACAGGGGCCTCTGAAAAACTGTTTTTT
11,TRBD2,TRBV30,TRBJ2-1,few,CAWSSGAEQFF,TGTGCCTGGAGTAGCGGGGCTGAGCAGTTCTTC
14,TRBD1,TRBV9,TRBJ2-7,few,CASSVEGQGGEQYF,TGTGCCAGCAGCGTAGAAGGACAGGGAGGCGAGCAGTACTTC
12,TRBD2,TRBV29-1,TRBJ2-7,NA,CSVEMASGEQYF,TGCAGCGTTGAAATGGCTAGCGGCGAGCAGTACTTC
16,TRBD1,TRBV9,TRBJ2-5,few,CASSPGADREGETQYF,TGTGCCAGCAGCCCCGGAGCGGACAGGGAAGGGGAGACCCAGTACTTC
13,NA,TRBV29-1,TRBJ2-3,few,CSVIDRRTDTQYF,TGCAGCGTAATCGACAGAAGGACAGATACGCAGTATTTT
13,NA,TRBV14,TRBJ1-1,NA,CASSQRNGREAFF,TGTGCCAGCAGCCAAAGGAACGGGAGAGAAGCTTTCTTT
15,NA,TRBV6-5,TRBJ1-1,NA,CASSYSRAGYTEAFF,TGTGCCAGCAGTTACTCGAGGGCAGGATACACTGAAGCTTTCTTT
14,TRBD1,TRBV19,TRBJ2-7,NA,CASSQTGESYEQYF,TGTGCCAGTAGTCAAACAGGGGAATCTTACGAGCAGTACTTC
16,TRBD2,TRBV27,TRBJ2-1,NA,CASSGTTGGPYNEQFF,TGTGCCAGCAGTGGGACTACGGGAGGGCCCTACAATGAGCAGTTCTTC
13,TRBD1,TRBV29-1,TRBJ1-1,few,CSVPDRLNTEAFF,TGCAGCGTGCCGGACAGGCTGAACACTGAAGCTTTCTTT
14,NA,TRBV7-9,TRBJ2-1,NA,CASSLGGVGNEQFF,TGTGCCAGCAGCTTGGGGGGAGTTGGCAATGAGCAGTTCTTC
15,NA,TRBV7-3,TRBJ2-5,NA,CASSLSPGGLETQYF,TGTGCCAGCAGCTTATCGCCAGGGGGGCTCGAGACCCAGTACTTC
17,TRBD2,TRBV4-3,TRBJ2-3,NA,CASSQDFASGSPDTQYF,TGCGCCAGCAGCCAAGATTTTGCTAGCGGGAGTCCAGATACGCAGTATTTT
12,TRBD2,TRBV2,TRBJ2-7,NA,CASSEGGTEQYF,TGTGCCAGCAGTGAGGGGGGGACCGAGCAGTACTTC
14,TRBD1,TRBV7-3,TRBJ2-5,NA,CASSPRQGQETQYF,TGTGCCAGCAGCCCCCGACAGGGGCAAGAGACCCAGTACTTC
17,TRBD1,TRBV9,TRBJ2-2,few,CASSVSGLDRVSGELFF,TGTGCCAGCAGCGTATCAGGGCTGGACAGGGTTAGCGGGGAGCTGTTTTTT
15,TRBD1,TRBV27,TRBJ1-2,NA,CASSLRTGLDYGYTF,TGTGCCAGCAGTCTCCGGACAGGGCTTGACTATGGCTACACCTTC
14,TRBD2,TRBV2,TRBJ2-5,few,CASSEVSGGETQYF,TGTGCCAGCAGTGAAGTGTCCGGGGGGGAGACCCAGTACTTC
14,NA,TRBV6-5,TRBJ2-7,NA,CASRLQGPPYEQYF,TGTGCCAGCAGATTACAGGGCCCTCCCTACGAGCAGTACTTC
15,NA,TRBV29-1,TRBJ2-2,NA,CSVGRSEGGTGELFF,TGCAGCGTGGGCAGATCTGAGGGCGGCACCGGGGAGCTGTTTTTT
14,NA,TRBV7-2,TRBJ1-1,NA,CATQDSSRGTEAFF,TGTGCCACCCAGGACAGCTCGCGTGGCACTGAAGCTTTCTTT
14,NA,TRBV4-3,TRBJ2-5,NA,CASSQVGGQETQYF,TGCGCCAGCAGCCAAGTTGGGGGGCAAGAGACCCAGTACTTC
15,TRBD1,TRBV9,TRBJ2-1,few,CASSGARGLYNEQFF,TGTGCCAGCAGCGGCGCCAGGGGGCTCTACAATGAGCAGTTCTTC
15,TRBD1,TRBV15,TRBJ1-2,once,CATSRPGQGRNGYTF,TGTGCCACCAGCAGACCGGGACAGGGGAGAAACGGCTACACCTTC
17,TRBD2,TRBV28,TRBJ2-2,NA,CASSFQLAGTGTGELFF,TGTGCCAGCAGTTTTCAACTAGCGGGGACGGGCACCGGGGAGCTGTTTTTT
16,TRBD2,TRBV11-2,TRBJ2-3,few,CASSERTSGRSDTQYF,TGTGCCAGCAGCGAGAGGACTAGCGGGAGGAGCGATACGCAGTATTTT